One sample yielded the 29 T cell receptor beta chains listed below, sequenced in a study of T cell responses to AZD1222 COVID-19 vaccine. The table came from immunoSEQ multiplex PCR; TCRdb's copy has only in-frame clones and leaves some out. The data hold approximately 100,000 clones, with about 89% observed a single time. This material consisted of peripheral blood, taken on day 0 of AZD1222 vaccination. Source of these receptors: an adult in good health.

The chain has TRBV18 and TRBJ2-1; TRBD1 matches 7 bases. V shed 0 bases and J 4 bases; nucleotides not matched to a gene: 3. CDR1 and CDR2 (germline): KGHSH, LQKENI. The CDR3 totals 15 residues. The CDR3 is CASSPPGQVYNEQFF. In DNA form, the CDR3 reads TGTGCCAGCTCACCACCCGGACAGGTGTACAATGAGCAGTTCTTC.

This rearrangement joins TRBV12-3 or TRBV12-4 to TRBJ1-1, with D uncertain. This CDR3 has 13 residues. V lost 5 bases to trimming and J lost 1 base, with 8 bases between them. CDR3 residues: CASSVTENTEAFF. CDR3 coding DNA: TGTGCCAGCAGTGTCACAGAGAACACTGAAGCTTTCTTT.

V gene TRBV6-2 or TRBV6-3 combines with J gene TRBJ1-6; D gene ambiguous. The V and J ends lost 0 bases and 7 bases respectively, with 10 bases between them. The CDR3 is made up of 15 amino acids. Germline V gene sequence: CDR1 MNHEY, CDR2 SVGEGT. The CDR3 region has the DNA TGTGCCAGCAGTTACTCGGGTCAGCTGAATTCACCCCTCCACTTT. It specifies CASSYSGQLNSPLHF.

The V call is TRBV6-4, the J call TRBJ2-2, with 11 bases aligning to TRBD1. Trimming took 6 bases from V and 6 from J; bases not matched to a gene: 3. The germline gives CDR1 MRHNA, CDR2 SNTAGT. The length of the CDR3 is 14 residues. This chain's CDR3 is CASSGTGGSGELFF. CDR3 DNA: TGTGCCAGCAGCGGGACAGGGGGGTCCGGGGAGCTGTTTTTT.

This clone has only one observation. This chain uses TRBV12-3 or TRBV12-4 with TRBJ2-1; D is uncertain. V was pared by 4 bases and J by 8 bases, with 9 bases between. This CDR3 region has 12 residues. In DNA form, the CDR3 reads TGTGCCAGCAGTTCTGTTCTCGATGAGCAGTTCTTC. This translates into CASSSVLDEQFF.

This clone was found a few times. At one of its ends the junction is not consistent with the germline gene, which may arise from a read error. The rearrangement links TRBV7-7 to TRBJ2-7; 10 nucleotides agree with TRBD1. The CDR3 covers 14 residues. CDR1 is SSHAT, CDR2 FNYEAQ, per germline (reference sequence). As DNA, the CDR3 is TGTGCTAGCAGCTTAACCGGGACAGGGGACGAGCAGTACTTC. It encodes CASSLTGTGDEQYF.

The chain uses TRBV14 and TRBJ2-7; the D gene is possibly TRBD1 (5 bases). Germline V gene lookup returns CDR1 SGHDN and CDR2 FVKESK. The CDR3 extends over 14 amino acids. V lost 2 bases, J lost 2 bases, and 10 bases lay in between. The CDR3 DNA reads TGTGCCAGCAGCCAATCTGGGGCCCCCTACGAGCAGTACTTC. This gives the protein CASSQSGAPYEQYF.

The rearrangement uses TRBV5-4 and TRBJ1-5; D remains unclear. Germline-derived CDR1 and CDR2 are SGHNT and YYREEE (reference sequence). V was trimmed by 2 bases and J by 15 bases, leaving 15 bases between them. The CDR3 runs to 12 residues. The CDR3 sequence is CASSFGGPPLHF. CDR3 bases: TGTGCCAGCAGCTTCGGAGGGCCCCCTCTGCATTTT.

The chain joins TRBV6-1 to TRBJ1-2; D is ambiguous. Germline loops: CDR1 MNHNS, CDR2 SASEGT. Between the trimmed V and J ends, which lost 2 bases and 5 bases, there was a span of 9 bases. The length of the CDR3 is 13 residues. CDR3 region: CASSENRDYGYTF. The CDR3, as DNA: TGTGCCAGCAGTGAAAATAGGGATTATGGCTACACCTTC.

In this sample, this clone turned up once. This sequence joins TRBV10-1 and TRBJ2-6; unclear D gene. The germline V and J ends were trimmed by 8 bases and 1 base, with 9 bases remaining between them. Germline V gene lookup returns CDR1 WNHNN and CDR2 SYGVQD (reference sequence). This CDR3 has 14 residues. The chain's CDR3 is CASGPRSGANVLTF. The CDR3 bases are TGCGCCAGCGGCCCCAGGTCTGGGGCCAACGTCCTGACTTTC.

This chain links TRBV6-5 with TRBJ1-3; D gene unclear. Trimming took 2 bases from V and 7 from J, leaving 15 bases between them. Germline lookup yields CDR1 MNHEY and CDR2 SVGAGI. The CDR3 is made up of 15 amino acids. CDR3 amino acids: CASSYPDGRENTIYF. The CDR3 DNA reads TGTGCCAGCAGTTACCCGGACGGGAGAGAGAACACCATATATTTT.

This clone occurred once. This chain joins TRBV13 and TRBJ2-7; D may correspond to TRBD1 or TRBD2 (7 bases each). Trimming removed 5 bases at V and 0 bases at J, with 20 bases between. CDR1 PRHDT and CDR2 FYEKMQ come from the germline V gene (reference sequence). This CDR3 has 17 amino acids. Here the CDR3 reads CASSHSLADRSSYEQYF. CDR3 DNA: TGTGCCAGCAGCCATAGCCTAGCGGACAGGAGCTCCTACGAGCAGTACTTC.

V is TRBV18 and J is TRBJ2-1; 10 bases match TRBD1. Germline V gene lookup returns CDR1 KGHSH and CDR2 LQKENI. The CDR3 is made up of 11 amino acids. The V segment lost 8 bases and the J segment 9 bases; nucleotides outside the gene matches: 1. CDR3 in DNA: TGTGCCAGCGGGACAGGGGTTGAGCAGTTCTTC. It yields the protein CASGTGVEQFF.

V usage is TRBV29-1 and J usage is TRBJ1-2; TRBD1 might be the D (6 bases). The length of the CDR3 is 11 residues. Trimming cost V 3 bases and J 8 bases, with 10 bases left between them. Germline lookup yields CDR1 SQVTM and CDR2 ANQGSEA. For the CDR3, the DNA is TGCAGCGTTGATTCAGGGGTCGGCTACACCTTC. This translates into CSVDSGVGYTF.

The chain recombines TRBV2 with TRBJ1-3; D is uncertain. CDR1 SNHLY and CDR2 FYNNEI come from the germline V gene. Trimming stripped 8 bases from V and 9 bases from J, with 14 bases between. The CDR3 consists of 12 residues. In DNA form, the CDR3 reads TGTGCCAGCCTCTGGGCGGCAGGCACCATATATTTT. Amino acids: CASLWAAGTIYF. Using reference TRBV2 and TRBJ1-3 for the parts outside the CDR3, the full variable domain is EPEVTQTPSHQVTQMGQEVILRCVPISNHLYFYWYRQILGQKVEFLVSFYNNEISEKSEIFDDQFSVERPDGSNFTLKIRSTKLEDSAMYFCASLWAAGTIYFGEGSWLTVV.

The chain is built from TRBV5-1 and TRBJ2-2; D unresolved. In germline, CDR1 is SGHRS, CDR2 YFSETQ. The CDR3 covers 15 residues. Trimming left V 3 bases short and J 0 bases short, with 9 bases between. The DNA of the CDR3 is TGCGCCAGCAGCTGGACCGCAGCGAACACCGGGGAGCTGTTTTTT. It specifies CASSWTAANTGELFF.

The chain combines TRBV5-4 with TRBJ1-2; D perhaps matches TRBD1 (5 bases). CDR1 and CDR2 (germline): SGHNT, YYREEE (reference sequence). The V end lost 1 base, the J end lost 3 bases, and 13 bases lay between the germline ends. This CDR3 comprises 15 residues. For the CDR3, the DNA is TGTGCCAGCAGCTTGCTCACAGGAGGGGACTATGGCTACACCTTC. Translated: CASSLLTGGDYGYTF.

V usage is TRBV6-5 and J usage is TRBJ1-1; D is unclear. The ends were cut back, 5 bases at V and 1 base at J, with 8 bases in the middle. Germline values: CDR1 MNHEY, CDR2 SVGAGI. The CDR3 length is 13 residues. CDR3 coding DNA: TGTGCCAGCAGTCCCGGCCGGAACACTGAAGCTTTCTTT. It codes for CASSPGRNTEAFF.

With respect to this clone: The sample carries other DNA sequences with the same CDR3. The J gene is TRBJ2-7, the V gene TRBV5-5, with D tentatively TRBD2 (5 bases). V was cut by 2 bases and J by 7 bases, with 10 bases left in between. Germline V gene data show CDR1 as SGHKS and CDR2 as YYEKEE (reference sequence). The CDR3 totals 12 residues. CDR3 amino acids: CASSFSGEEQYF. CDR3 coding DNA: TGTGCCAGCAGCTTCTCCGGGGAAGAGCAGTACTTC.

The chain couples TRBV5-5 to TRBJ1-2; no definite D call. The germline V and J ends were trimmed by 1 base and 2 bases, with 9 bases remaining between them. This CDR3 has 14 residues. Germline CDR1 reads SGHKS; CDR2 reads YYEKEE (reference sequence). The DNA of the CDR3 is TGTGCCAGCAGCTTGAGCCTGACAAACTATGGCTACACCTTC. Protein: CASSLSLTNYGYTF.

V and J are TRBV19 and TRBJ1-2, with D maybe TRBD1 (5 bases). Germline V gene sequence: CDR1 LNHDA, CDR2 SQIVND (reference sequence). This CDR3 spans 14 amino acids. The V end lost 2 bases, the J end lost 5 bases, and 12 bases lay between the germline ends. CDR3: CASSIQGGEYGYTF. The CDR3 region has the DNA TGTGCCAGTAGTATACAGGGAGGGGAGTATGGCTACACCTTC.

The chain employs TRBV10-1 and TRBJ2-1, with unresolved D. This CDR3 has 14 amino acids. Germline lookup yields CDR1 WNHNN and CDR2 SYGVQD (reference sequence). V was cut by 3 bases and J by 9 bases, with 15 bases left in between. The DNA of the CDR3 is TGCGCCAGCAGTGACCCCCGGGTAACAAGTGAGCAGTTCTTC. Translation gives CASSDPRVTSEQFF.

The chain recombines TRBV5-1 with TRBJ1-2; tentative D call: TRBD1 (6 bases). This CDR3 comprises 14 residues. Trimming pared 4 bases from V and 8 bases from J, leaving 18 bases between. Germline V CDR1 and CDR2: SGHRS, YFSETQ. The CDR3 DNA follows: TGCGCCAGCAGCCAGACAGGTTTGCGCGGAGGCTACACCTTC. Translation: CASSQTGLRGGYTF.

The chain links TRBV7-9 to TRBJ1-4; D unresolved. The CDR3 runs 16 residues. Germline assignment: CDR1 SEHNR and CDR2 FQNEAQ (reference sequence). V lost 2 bases and J 2 bases, leaving 12 bases between the germline ends. CDR3 nucleotides: TGTGCCAGCAGCTTATGGCCGGTCGCCACTAATGAAAAACTGTTTTTT. This translates into CASSLWPVATNEKLFF.

Here the CDR3 reads CASSQDPDRGYGYGYTF. The CDR3 DNA reads TGTGCCAGCAGCCAAGACCCCGACAGGGGCTATGGGTATGGCTACACCTTC. The V and J genes are TRBV4-2 and TRBJ1-2, with 8 bases identical to TRBD1. This CDR3 comprises 17 residues. Germline V gene sequence: CDR1 LGHNA, CDR2 YNFKEQ. J was trimmed by 5 bases and V by 0 bases; bases with no gene match: 11.

This sequence joins TRBV30 and TRBJ2-5, with unresolved D. Trimming cost V 2 bases and J 5 bases, with 9 bases left between them. There are 12 residues in the CDR3. Germline V CDR1 and CDR2: GTSNPN, SVGIG (reference sequence). The CDR3 nucleotides are TGTGCCTGGAGTATGAGTGGGGAGACCCAGTACTTC. Protein sequence: CAWSMSGETQYF.

The chain links TRBV29-1 to TRBJ1-2; D might be TRBD1 (5 bases). The CDR3 consists of 13 residues. Trimming removed 3 bases from V and 4 bases from J, with 12 bases in between. CDR1 and CDR2 (germline): SQVTM, ANQGSEA. In nucleotides, the CDR3 is TGCAGCGTTGAGGATGGGGCGTCCTATGGCTACACCTTC. This codes for CSVEDGASYGYTF. Together with reference TRBV29-1 and TRBJ1-2, the CDR3 gives the full variable domain: SAVISQKPSRDICQRGTSLTIQCQVDSQVTMMFWYRQQPGQSLTLIATANQGSEATYESGFVIDKFPISRPNLTFSTLTVSNMSPEDSSIYLCSVEDGASYGYTFGSGTRLTVV.

V is TRBV30 and J is TRBJ2-4, with D maybe TRBD2 (7 bases). Germline V lookup: CDR1 GTSNPN, CDR2 SVGIG (reference sequence). The CDR3 has 15 residues. The V and J ends lost 3 bases and 6 bases respectively, with 18 bases between them. The DNA for the CDR3 is TGTGCCTGGAGGCATCAGGGCGCGGGGGCAAACATTCAGTACTTC. Encoded protein: CAWRHQGAGANIQYF.

The chain is built from TRBV11-3 and TRBJ2-7; D is unclear. In germline, CDR1 is SGHNT, CDR2 YENEEA. The CDR3 sequence is 14 residues long. The V end was cut by 2 bases, the J end by 0 bases, with 8 bases between. In DNA form, the CDR3 reads TGTGCCAGCAGCTTACATCAGAACTCCTACGAGCAGTACTTC. Protein: CASSLHQNSYEQYF.